The next 25 T cell receptor beta chains were all read from a single sample in a study of CD8 T cells in ankylosing spondylitis. TCRdb re-called the 5' RACE reads through MiXCR, storing one row per CDR3 protein. The sample includes 250,000 to 350,000 distinct CDR3 sequences, roughly 20% of them seen just once. The sequenced sample was blood, either unsorted or a sorted T cell fraction (not recorded which). These receptors all come from a female donor with ankylosing spondylitis or in good health (not recorded which).

There are a few counts of this clonotype. The V gene is TRBV9, the J gene TRBJ2-7, with a possible D match to TRBD1 (5 bases). In germline, CDR1 is SGDLS, CDR2 YYNGEE. Between the trimmed V and J ends, which lost 0 bases and 7 bases, there was a span of 17 bases. This CDR3 is 15 amino acids long. As DNA, the CDR3 is TGTGCCAGCAGCGTAGGACCAGGGATCTCGTGGGAGCAGTACTTC. It is translated as CASSVGPGISWEQYF.

This clonotype has more than one count but fewer than ten. The chain joins TRBV12-3 or TRBV12-4 to TRBJ1-1; the match to TRBD1 covers 7 bases. Trimming removed 3 bases from V and 4 bases from J; junction bases left unmatched: 2. The CDR3 runs to 13 residues. Here the CDR3 reads CASSFQGGTEAFF. The CDR3 DNA is TGTGCCAGCAGTTTTCAGGGGGGCACTGAAGCTTTCTTT.

This clonotype has a handful of counts. The CDR3 nucleotides read TGTGCCAGTAGTCTTTATCTTATGAACACTGAAGCTTTCTTT. It is translated as CASSLYLMNTEAFF. The rearrangement joins TRBV19 to TRBJ1-1; no clear D gene. The CDR3 runs to 14 residues. Trimming shortened V by 5 bases and J by 0 bases, and 10 bases separated the two germline ends. Germline V CDR1 and CDR2: LNHDA, SQIVND (reference sequence).

The chain joins TRBV5-1 to TRBJ2-3, with 7 bases fitting TRBD1. Trimming cost V 0 bases and J 2 bases; bases outside gene matches: 9. Germline V gives CDR1 SGHRS, CDR2 YFSETQ. CDR3 length: 17 amino acids. The CDR3 nucleotides read TGCGCCAGCAGCTTGGGATTACAGGGGCCTTTCACAGATACGCAGTATTTT. It is translated as CASSLGLQGPFTDTQYF.

This clonotype was detected many times. The CDR3 DNA sequence: TGCAGTGCCATACCTTGGGTTAGCGGGGTCACTGAGCAGTTCTTC. Its translation: CSAIPWVSGVTEQFF. The chain is built from TRBV20-1 and TRBJ2-1, with 8 bases lining up with TRBD2. CDR3 length equals 15 residues. Germline V gene lookup returns CDR1 DFQATT and CDR2 SNEGSKA (reference sequence). V dropped 6 bases and J dropped 9; count of bases not matched to a gene: 16.

This clonotype has a count of ten or more. This chain links TRBV12-3 or TRBV12-4 with TRBJ1-6, with 9 nucleotides matching TRBD1. V was pared by 1 base and J by 10 bases, with 8 bases of the junction left unmatched. The CDR3 is 16 amino acids. The CDR3 DNA is TGTGCCAGCAGTTTAGGAAGGCCGGGACAGGGATCACCCCTCCACTTT. Translating gives CASSLGRPGQGSPLHF.

The chain employs TRBV20-1 and TRBJ2-7, with D perhaps matching TRBD2 (7 bases). Trimming took off 1 base at V and 0 bases at J, with 16 bases between the two ends. In germline, CDR1 is DFQATT, CDR2 SNEGSKA (reference sequence). CDR3 length equals 16 residues. For the CDR3, the DNA is TGCAGTGCTAGAGGCGGGGGCATTCTGGTCTCCTACGAGCAGTACTTC. Its translation: CSARGGGILVSYEQYF.

This sequence joins TRBV25-1 and TRBJ2-3; TRBD2 might be the D (6 bases). CDR1 is MGHDK, CDR2 SYGVNS, per germline. With 6 bases removed from V and 7 bases from J, the gap between germline ends came to 8 bases. This CDR3 contains 11 residues. DNA of the CDR3: TGTGCCAGCAGGGGGGGAAATACGCAGTATTTT. Its protein product is CASRGGNTQYF.

V usage is TRBV7-8 and J usage is TRBJ1-5; a possible D gene is TRBD1 (6 bases). Per germline, CDR1 SGHVS and CDR2 FQNEAQ. V shed 5 bases and J shed 7 bases, with 24 bases lying between them. The CDR3 has 17 residues. The CDR3 coding sequence is TGTGCCAGCAGCCCCTCCGAGGGGGGGAAGTCTGAACAGCCCCAGCATTTT. Protein product: CASSPSEGGKSEQPQHF. The whole variable domain, remainder taken from reference TRBV7-8 and TRBJ1-5, is GAGVSQSPRYKVAKRGQDVALRCDPISGHVSLFWYQQALGQGPEFLTYFQNEAQLDKSGLPSDRFFAERPEGSVSTLKIQRTQQEDSAVYLCASSPSEGGKSEQPQHFGDGTRLSIL.

The CDR3 sequence: CASSTLGGELFF. The CDR3 DNA reads TGTGCCAGCAGCACCCTGGGCGGGGAGCTGTTTTTT. The rearrangement links TRBV6-5 to TRBJ2-2; D is unclear. Germline V gene sequence: CDR1 MNHEY, CDR2 SVGAGI. Trimming took 6 bases from V and 7 from J, leaving 9 bases between them. This CDR3 contains 12 residues.

The sample holds a few counts of this clonotype. The chain recombines TRBV10-3 with TRBJ2-3; D might be TRBD2 (6 bases). The CDR3 has 14 residues. V gave up 8 bases and J gave up 6 bases, with 18 bases separating them. Germline V CDR1 and CDR2: ENHRY, SYGVKD. This CDR3 is CAIAGIAPLDTQYF. CDR3 bases: TGTGCCATCGCGGGGATTGCACCACTGGATACGCAGTATTTT.

The chain has TRBV5-1 and TRBJ2-7; D uncertain. The CDR3 has 13 amino acids. The V gene lost 3 bases and the J gene lost 5 bases, with 12 bases spanning the gap. From germline, CDR1 is SGHRS and CDR2 YFSETQ. The CDR3 reads CASSSPSAHEQYF. The DNA for the CDR3 is TGCGCCAGCAGCTCACCTTCGGCCCACGAGCAGTACTTC.

This clonotype showed up many times. This chain uses TRBV12-3 or TRBV12-4 with TRBJ2-1; 8 bases fit TRBD2. This CDR3 has 14 amino acids. With 6 bases clipped from V and 9 bases from J, the junction kept 10 bases outside the gene matches. In DNA, the CDR3 is TGTGCCAGCAGGATGGGGAGCGGGAGCGGTGAGCAGTTCTTC. Amino acid sequence: CASRMGSGSGEQFF.

This clonotype was recorded a few times. The chain is built from TRBV4-3 and TRBJ2-2, with 11 bases aligning to TRBD2. The J segment lost 2 bases and the V segment lost 1 base, leaving 3 bases of the junction unmatched. Germline CDR1 is LGHNA and CDR2 is YSLEER. CDR3 length equals 17 residues. This chain's CDR3 is CASSQAGTSGNTGELFF. CDR3 in DNA: TGCGCCAGCAGCCAAGCTGGGACTAGCGGAAACACCGGGGAGCTGTTTTTT.

The chain links TRBV5-1 to TRBJ2-2; 7 bases are shared with TRBD1. The germline CDR1 and CDR2 sequences are SGHRS and YFSETQ. The CDR3 is 14 amino acids. V was pared by 2 bases and J by 7 bases, with 5 bases of the junction left unmatched. The CDR3: CASSLYRGGGELFF. CDR3 nucleotide sequence: TGCGCCAGCAGCTTATACAGGGGCGGCGGGGAGCTGTTTTTT. The variable domain in full, completed from reference TRBV5-1 and TRBJ2-2, reads KAGVTQTPRYLIKTRGQQVTLSCSPISGHRSVSWYQQTPGQGLQFLFEYFSETQRNKGNFPGRFSGRQFSNSRSEMNVSTLELGDSALYLCASSLYRGGGELFFGEGSRLTVL.

This clonotype was detected ten times or more. CDR3 in DNA: TGTGCCATCAGTGAAAGGGGGAGTGACGCCGGGGAGCTGTTTTTT. Translated: CAISERGSDAGELFF. This rearrangement joins TRBV10-3 to TRBJ2-2; perhaps TRBD1 as D (6 bases). The length of the CDR3 is 15 residues. Trimming took 3 bases from V and 6 from J, leaving 14 bases between them. Germline loops: CDR1 ENHRY, CDR2 SYGVKD.

This clonotype was detected many times. The chain couples TRBV12-3 or TRBV12-4 to TRBJ1-4, with 7 positions matching TRBD1. Germline trimming cut 1 base from V and 1 base from J; bases unmatched to any gene: 0. The CDR3 totals 15 residues. CDR3 in DNA: TGTGCCAGCAGTTTAGGGGACAGAACTAATGAAAAACTGTTTTTT. Its translation: CASSLGDRTNEKLFF.

This clonotype was seen a handful of times. The chain couples TRBV24-1 to TRBJ2-1; D might be TRBD2 (5 bases). Per the germline V gene, CDR1 is KGHDR and CDR2 is SFDVKD. Between the trimmed V and J ends, which lost 4 bases and 1 base, there was a span of 13 bases. The CDR3 runs 16 residues. The CDR3 bases are TGTGCCACCAGTGACCCTACCCCGGGGTCCTACAATGAGCAGTTCTTC. Amino acid sequence: CATSDPTPGSYNEQFF.

This clonotype was found many times. This chain uses TRBV10-3 with TRBJ2-7; no clear D. Trimming took off 4 bases at V and 3 bases at J, with 7 bases between the two ends. The germline gives CDR1 ENHRY, CDR2 SYGVKD. The CDR3 is made up of 12 amino acids. The CDR3 DNA follows: TGTGCCATCAGTGTCGGTGGCTACGAGCAGTACTTC. As protein: CAISVGGYEQYF.

This clonotype was counted only a few times. The CDR3 sequence is CASSLNRGGTGELFF. CDR3 DNA: TGTGCCAGCAGCTTGAATCGGGGAGGCACCGGGGAGCTGTTTTTT. This sequence joins TRBV7-9 and TRBJ2-2; D perhaps matches TRBD2 (6 bases). V shed 3 bases and J shed 4 bases, with 12 bases lying between them. This CDR3 region has 15 residues. Germline V gene lookup returns CDR1 SEHNR and CDR2 FQNEAQ (reference sequence).

The sample holds a few counts of this clonotype. The CDR3 loop is CASSLVAGGSSYEQYF. CDR3 in DNA: TGTGCCAGCAGCCTGGTCGCAGGCGGATCCTCCTACGAGCAGTACTTC. This chain uses TRBV7-2 with TRBJ2-7; D is unresolved. Trimming removed 5 bases at V and 0 bases at J, with 17 bases between. Germline CDR1 is SGHTA and CDR2 is FQGNSA. CDR3 length: 16 residues.

There are many counts of this clonotype. This chain connects TRBV29-1 to TRBJ2-3; TRBD1 might be the D (6 bases). The V gene lost 2 bases and the J gene lost 3 bases, with 9 bases spanning the gap. Germline CDR1 and CDR2: SQVTM and ANQGSEA. The CDR3 covers 13 residues. CDR3 in DNA: TGCAGCGTTGAAACAGGGTCAACAGATACGCAGTATTTT. Protein sequence: CSVETGSTDTQYF.

This clonotype was seen a handful of times. The V and J genes are TRBV30 and TRBJ2-1; possibly TRBD2 for D (6 bases). V was shortened by 4 bases and J by 0 bases, with 16 bases between the two germline ends. Germline V gene data show CDR1 as GTSNPN and CDR2 as SVGIG (reference sequence). The CDR3 extends over 16 amino acids. CDR3 DNA: TGTGCCTGGACTAGGGACTCCACAAGCTCCTACAATGAGCAGTTCTTC. This sequence encodes CAWTRDSTSSYNEQFF.

This clonotype has ten or more counts. The J gene is TRBJ2-7, the V gene TRBV10-3; TRBD1 matches at 8 bases. Germline assignment: CDR1 ENHRY and CDR2 SYGVKD. The CDR3 covers 15 residues. The V segment lost 10 bases and the J segment 0 bases; nucleotides outside the gene matches: 11. DNA for the CDR3: TGTGCCACTACCGACAGGGGCCCGAGCTCCTACGAGCAGTACTTC. It encodes CATTDRGPSSYEQYF.

This clonotype has a count of ten or more. This rearrangement joins TRBV10-3 to TRBJ2-1; D gene unclear. Trimming took 2 bases from V and 6 from J, leaving 17 bases between them. The CDR3 loop spans 16 amino acids. The germline V gene has CDR1 ENHRY and CDR2 SYGVKD. CDR3 residues: CAISEPGSRALNEQFF. In DNA form, the CDR3 reads TGTGCCATCAGTGAGCCAGGATCACGGGCCCTCAATGAGCAGTTCTTC.